The 14 T cell receptor beta chains reported below all come from one sample, sequenced in a study of Ad26.COV2.S vaccination and SARS-CoV-2 variants. Libraries were prepared by immunoSEQ multiplex PCR; TCRdb keeps only in-frame clonotypes and omits some of them. The sample records about 680,000 clones, around 89% being singletons. Stated treatment: some 19 received Ad26.COV2.S at low or high dose, single or two shots; roughly five received placebo; per-sample allocation not given. Day 63 after the first injection of vaccine or placebo was the sampling time. Sequences were derived from peripheral blood, sampled in a trial of Ad26.COV2.S vaccine versus placebo. Receptor source: a person between 18 and 60 years old who received the Ad26.COV2.S COVID-19 vaccine or a placebo.

This chain joins TRBV19 and TRBJ2-7; TRBD2 is a possible D gene (6 bases). Germline V lookup: CDR1 LNHDA, CDR2 SQIVND (reference sequence). V lost 5 bases and J 0 bases, leaving 11 bases between the germline ends. This CDR3 region has 14 residues. The CDR3 is CASSASVSSYEQYF. CDR3 sequence (DNA): TGTGCCAGTAGTGCTAGCGTAAGCTCCTACGAGCAGTACTTC.

The chain carries TRBV10-3 and TRBJ1-1, with 9 nucleotides matching TRBD1. Germline assignment: CDR1 ENHRY and CDR2 SYGVKD. V lost 7 bases to trimming and J lost 6 bases; unmatched junction nucleotides: 9. CDR3 size: 14 residues. As DNA, the CDR3 is TGTGCCATCACTGGAGGACAGGGGAGATCTGAAGCTTTCTTT. This codes for CAITGGQGRSEAFF.

In this sample, this clone turned up once. V gene TRBV30 combines with J gene TRBJ1-1; D call uncertain. Germline CDR1 and CDR2: GTSNPN and SVGIG (reference sequence). The V end lost 2 bases, the J end lost 8 bases, and 9 bases lay between the germline ends. The CDR3 loop spans 11 amino acids. CDR3 in amino acids: CAWSNLNEAFF. In nucleotides, the CDR3 is TGTGCCTGGAGTAACCTCAACGAAGCTTTCTTT.

V usage is TRBV6-6 and J usage is TRBJ2-5; D is uncertain. V gave up 0 bases and J gave up 9 bases, with 11 bases separating them. The length of the CDR3 is 13 residues. Per germline, CDR1 MNHNY and CDR2 SVGAGI (reference sequence). In DNA form, the CDR3 reads TGTGCCAGCAGTTACTCGAGAAGGAGCCCCCAGTACTTC. It codes for CASSYSRRSPQYF.

The rearrangement links TRBV4-2 to TRBJ2-2; 8 bases match TRBD2. V was clipped by 0 bases and J by 6 bases; unmatched bases: 12. This CDR3 comprises 18 residues. Germline V gene lookup returns CDR1 LGHNA and CDR2 YNFKEQ. The CDR3 loop is CASSQEGGAGAGAGELFF. Here the CDR3 DNA reads TGTGCCAGCAGCCAAGAGGGGGGAGCGGGAGCTGGCGCCGGGGAGCTGTTTTTT.

The chain is built from TRBV27 and TRBJ1-5; D is ambiguous. V lost 2 bases and J lost 10, with 12 bases in between. The CDR3 runs 13 residues. The germline V gene encodes CDR1 MNHEY and CDR2 SMNVEV (reference sequence). CDR3 DNA: TGTGCCAGCAGTTTAAAATGGTCCGAACCCCAGCATTTT. Translating gives CASSLKWSEPQHF.

The V gene is TRBV7-8, the J gene TRBJ2-7; 9 nucleotides line up with TRBD1. The germline gives CDR1 SGHVS, CDR2 FQNEAQ. V gave up 5 bases and J gave up 4 bases; unmatched junction bases: 3. CDR3 length: 13 amino acids. The DNA for the CDR3 is TGTGCCAGCAGCCGACAGGGGGGTTACGAGCAGTACTTC. It specifies CASSRQGGYEQYF.

This chain joins TRBV7-2 and TRBJ2-5; 14 bases map to TRBD2. CDR1 SGHTA and CDR2 FQGNSA come from the germline V gene. This CDR3 is built from 16 residues. V shed 5 bases, J shed 6 bases, and the junction held 8 bases outside the gene matches. Here the CDR3 reads CASSLGGLAGVKTQYF. The CDR3 nucleotides read TGTGCCAGCAGCCTGGGGGGACTAGCGGGAGTAAAGACCCAGTACTTC.

The chain has TRBV19 and TRBJ1-1; TRBD1 is a possible D gene (6 bases). V lost 7 bases, J lost 6 bases, and 18 bases lay in between. CDR1 and CDR2 (germline): LNHDA, SQIVND (reference sequence). The CDR3 is made up of 14 amino acids. The CDR3 spells CASTKGGIQSEAFF. DNA of the CDR3: TGTGCCAGTACCAAAGGGGGGATACAGTCTGAAGCTTTCTTT.

This clone was recorded a few times. J is TRBJ1-6 and V is TRBV25-1; TRBD1 is a possible D gene (5 bases). The V gene's germline CDR1 is MGHDK and CDR2 SYGVNS. Trimming stripped 7 bases from V and 6 bases from J, with 13 bases between. This CDR3 contains 14 residues. CDR3 in amino acids: CASTKGRGNSPLHF. The CDR3 DNA reads as TGTGCCAGCACCAAGGGAAGGGGTAATTCACCCCTCCACTTT.

As DNA, the CDR3 is TGTGCCAGCAGGCGGGGACAGGGAGAGAATGAGCAGTTCTTC. It encodes CASRRGQGENEQFF. This rearrangement joins TRBV5-5 to TRBJ2-1; 9 bases match TRBD1. The V gene end was trimmed by 5 bases and the J gene end by 7 bases; junction bases not matched to a gene: 7. The V gene's germline CDR1 is SGHKS and CDR2 YYEKEE (reference sequence). The length of the CDR3 is 14 residues.

The chain combines TRBV4-1 with TRBJ2-5; TRBD1 might be the D (5 bases). Germline V gene lookup returns CDR1 MGHRA and CDR2 YSYEKL. Trimming took off 0 bases at V and 5 bases at J, with 10 bases between the two ends. The CDR3 has 14 amino acids. The CDR3 sequence is CASSQEGVWETQYF. CDR3 DNA sequence: TGCGCCAGCAGCCAAGAAGGGGTGTGGGAGACCCAGTACTTC.

The rearrangement joins TRBV25-1 to TRBJ1-4; D remains ambiguous. Germline assignment: CDR1 MGHDK and CDR2 SYGVNS. V lost 0 bases and J lost 8, with 16 bases in between. The CDR3 totals 16 residues. For the CDR3, the DNA is TGTGCCAGCAGTGAATATGTAACACCCGGCTACGAAAAACTGTTTTTT. This codes for CASSEYVTPGYEKLFF.

This clone has a single count. J is TRBJ2-3 and V is TRBV5-1; D not resolved. Germline V gene data show CDR1 as SGHRS and CDR2 as YFSETQ. CDR3 size: 14 residues. V was shortened by 0 bases and J by 2 bases, with 7 bases between the two germline ends. CDR3 nucleotide sequence: TGCGCCAGCAGCTTGGGGGCAGCCACAGATACGCAGTATTTT. Protein product: CASSLGAATDTQYF.